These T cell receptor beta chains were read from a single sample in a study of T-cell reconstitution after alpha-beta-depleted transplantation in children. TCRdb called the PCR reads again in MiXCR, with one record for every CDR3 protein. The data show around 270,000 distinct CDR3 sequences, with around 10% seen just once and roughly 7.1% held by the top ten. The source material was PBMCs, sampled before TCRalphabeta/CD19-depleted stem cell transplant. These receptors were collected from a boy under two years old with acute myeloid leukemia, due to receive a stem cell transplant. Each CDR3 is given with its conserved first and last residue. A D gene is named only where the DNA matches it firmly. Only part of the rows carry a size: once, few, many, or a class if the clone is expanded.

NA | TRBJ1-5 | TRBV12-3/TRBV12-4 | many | CASRQYSNQPQHF | TGTGCCAGCCGACAGTATAGCAATCAGCCCCAGCATTTT
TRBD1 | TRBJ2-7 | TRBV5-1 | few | CASSQIDRDLEQYF | TGCGCCAGCAGCCAGATCGACAGGGACCTCGAGCAGTACTTC
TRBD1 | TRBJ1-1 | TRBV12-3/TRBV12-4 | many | CASSLSGTGAEAFF | TGTGCCAGCAGTCTCTCCGGGACAGGGGCTGAAGCTTTCTTT
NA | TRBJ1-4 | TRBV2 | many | CASIWGLNEKLFF | TGTGCCAGCATATGGGGCCTTAATGAAAAACTGTTTTTT
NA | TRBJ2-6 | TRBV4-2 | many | CASSQDKSTVLTF | TGTGCCAGCAGCCAAGATAAGAGCACCGTCCTGACTTTC
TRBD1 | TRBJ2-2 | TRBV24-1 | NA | CATSDFRGQAANTGELFF | TGTGCCACCAGTGATTTTCGAGGACAGGCGGCGAACACCGGGGAGCTGTTTTTT
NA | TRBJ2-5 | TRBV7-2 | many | CASSLYSSQETQYF | TGTGCCAGCAGCTTATACTCCAGCCAAGAGACCCAGTACTTC
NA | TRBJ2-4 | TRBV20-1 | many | CSAANKYF | TGCAGTGCAGCTAATAAGTACTTC
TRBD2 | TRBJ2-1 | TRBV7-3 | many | CASSYGLAGHNEQFF | TGTGCCAGCAGCTACGGACTAGCGGGACACAATGAGCAGTTCTTC
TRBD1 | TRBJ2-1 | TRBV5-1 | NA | CASSHGTVPDSPTSSYNEQFF | TGCGCCAGCAGCCACGGGACAGTCCCTGACAGTCCGACCAGCTCCTACAATGAGCAGTTCTTC
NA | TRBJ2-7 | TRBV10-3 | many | CAISESDSFYEQYF | TGTGCCATCAGTGAGTCCGACAGCTTCTACGAGCAGTACTTC
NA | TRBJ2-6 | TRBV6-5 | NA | CASSYATGHSGANVLTF | TGTGCCAGCAGTTACGCGACAGGTCATAGTGGGGCCAACGTCCTGACTTTC
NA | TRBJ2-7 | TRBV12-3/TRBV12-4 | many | CASSFGQSSYEQYF | TGTGCCAGCAGTTTTGGGCAGTCCTCCTACGAGCAGTACTTC
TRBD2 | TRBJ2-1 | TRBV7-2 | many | CASSSTPTSGSREQFF | TGTGCCAGCAGCTCTACACCAACTAGCGGGAGTCGTGAGCAGTTCTTC
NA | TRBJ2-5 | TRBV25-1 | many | CASPGPGETQYF | TGTGCCAGCCCTGGACCAGGGGAGACCCAGTACTTC
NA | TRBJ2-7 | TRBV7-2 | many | CASSLGDTLYEQYF | TGTGCCAGCAGCTTAGGGGACACCCTCTACGAGCAGTACTTC
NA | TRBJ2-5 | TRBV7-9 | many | CASSLPQGRALQETQYF | TGTGCCAGCAGCTTACCCCAAGGACGGGCACTCCAAGAGACCCAGTACTTC
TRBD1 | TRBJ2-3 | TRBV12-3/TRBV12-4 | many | CASSWTGLSTDTQYF | TGTGCCAGCAGTTGGACAGGTCTAAGCACAGATACGCAGTATTTT
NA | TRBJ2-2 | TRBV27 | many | CASSWALLATGELFF | TGTGCCAGCAGTTGGGCCCTACTAGCCACCGGGGAGCTGTTTTTT
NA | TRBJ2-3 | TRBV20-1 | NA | CSARPFPQANTQYF | TGCAGTGCTAGACCCTTCCCCCAAGCGAATACGCAGTATTTT
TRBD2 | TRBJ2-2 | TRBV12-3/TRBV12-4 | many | CASRLAGGPGELFF | TGTGCCAGCAGACTAGCGGGGGGGCCCGGGGAGCTGTTTTTT
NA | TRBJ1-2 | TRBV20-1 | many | CSARGVGTRANYGYTF | TGCAGTGCTAGAGGGGTGGGGACCCGGGCTAACTATGGCTACACCTTC
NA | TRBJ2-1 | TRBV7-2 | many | CASSLGGSVNEQFF | TGTGCCAGCAGCTTAGGAGGTAGCGTCAATGAGCAGTTCTTC
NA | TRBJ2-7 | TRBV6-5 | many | CASSSRREAYEQYF | TGTGCCAGCAGTTCCAGGCGGGAAGCCTACGAGCAGTACTTC
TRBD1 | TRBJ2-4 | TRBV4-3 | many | CASSQDPTGPKNIQYF | TGCGCCAGCAGCCAAGATCCGACAGGGCCCAAAAACATTCAGTACTTC
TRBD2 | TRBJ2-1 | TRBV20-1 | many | CSARYPRERDEQFF | TGCAGTGCTAGATACCCGCGGGAGAGGGATGAGCAGTTCTTC
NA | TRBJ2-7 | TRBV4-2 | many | CASSQDPASPNEQYF | TGTGCCAGCAGCCAAGATCCGGCTAGCCCGAACGAGCAGTACTTC
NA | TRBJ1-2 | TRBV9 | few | CASSRDRGDYGYGYTF | TGTGCCAGCAGCCGGGATCGAGGGGACTATGGCTATGGCTACACCTTC
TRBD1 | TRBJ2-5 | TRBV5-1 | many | CASPQDRAQETQYF | TGCGCCAGCCCTCAGGACAGGGCCCAAGAGACCCAGTACTTC
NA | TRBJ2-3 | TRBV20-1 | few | CSARDFDSTDTQYF | TGCAGTGCTAGAGATTTCGACTCCACAGATACGCAGTATTTT
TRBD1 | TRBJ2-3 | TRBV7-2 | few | CASSSNRGTLWTDTQYF | TGTGCCAGCAGCTCCAACAGGGGGACCCTATGGACAGATACGCAGTATTTT
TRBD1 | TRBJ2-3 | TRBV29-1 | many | CSVATGQGVTQYF | TGCAGCGTTGCGACGGGACAGGGTGTAACGCAGTATTTT
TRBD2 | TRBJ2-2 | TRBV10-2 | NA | CASSEAGEVTGELFF | TGCGCCAGCAGTGAGGCGGGAGAGGTCACCGGGGAGCTGTTTTTT
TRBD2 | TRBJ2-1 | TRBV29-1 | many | CSVQGVSGSYNEQFF | TGCAGCGTCCAAGGGGTGAGCGGGAGCTACAATGAGCAGTTCTTC
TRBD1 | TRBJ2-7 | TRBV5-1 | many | CASSLGQGPHEQYF | TGCGCCAGCAGCTTGGGACAGGGTCCCCACGAGCAGTACTTC
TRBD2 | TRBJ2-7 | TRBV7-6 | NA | CASSSGLGENEQYF | TGTGCCAGCAGCTCGGGACTAGGAGAGAACGAGCAGTACTTC
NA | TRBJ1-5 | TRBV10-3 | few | CAISPGQGWEGQPQHF | TGTGCCATCAGCCCTGGGCAGGGGTGGGAGGGGCAGCCCCAGCATTTT
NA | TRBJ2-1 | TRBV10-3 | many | CAISARGSSDEQFF | TGTGCCATCAGTGCTAGGGGGTCGTCGGATGAGCAGTTCTTC
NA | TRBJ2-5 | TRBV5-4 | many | CASSWRGEETQYF | TGTGCCAGCAGCTGGAGGGGGGAAGAGACCCAGTACTTC
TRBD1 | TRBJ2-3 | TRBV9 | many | CASSVSATGVNTDTQYF | TGTGCCAGCAGCGTAAGCGCGACAGGGGTCAACACAGATACGCAGTATTTT
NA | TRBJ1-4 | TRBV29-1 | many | CSAASTNEKLFF | TGCAGCGCAGCATCAACTAATGAAAAACTGTTTTTT
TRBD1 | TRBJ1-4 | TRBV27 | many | CAAGTGEKLFF | TGTGCCGCCGGGACAGGGGAAAAACTGTTTTTT
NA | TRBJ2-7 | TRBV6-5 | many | CASSPLGYEQYF | TGTGCCAGCAGCCCCCTGGGCTACGAGCAGTACTTC
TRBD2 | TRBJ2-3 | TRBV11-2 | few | CASSSMGWEGDTQYF | TGTGCCAGCAGCTCGATGGGCTGGGAGGGGGATACGCAGTATTTT
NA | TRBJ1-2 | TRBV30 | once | CAWSDLRGHWNYGYTF | TGTGCCTGGAGTGACCTCCGGGGACACTGGAACTATGGCTACACCTTC
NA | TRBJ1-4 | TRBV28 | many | CASSFGPLEKLFF | TGTGCCAGCAGTTTTGGACCGCTTGAAAAACTGTTTTTT